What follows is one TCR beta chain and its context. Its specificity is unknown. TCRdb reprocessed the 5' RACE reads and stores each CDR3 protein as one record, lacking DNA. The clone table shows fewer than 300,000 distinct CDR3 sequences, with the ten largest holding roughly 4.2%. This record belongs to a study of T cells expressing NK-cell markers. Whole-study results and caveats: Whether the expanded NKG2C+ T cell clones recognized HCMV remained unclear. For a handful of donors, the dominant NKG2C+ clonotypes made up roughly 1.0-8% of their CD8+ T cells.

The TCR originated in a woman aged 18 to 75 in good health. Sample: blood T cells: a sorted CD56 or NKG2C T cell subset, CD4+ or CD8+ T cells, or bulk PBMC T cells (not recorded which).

The CDR3 loop is CATSRDWVDTQYF. This chain uses TRBV15 with TRBJ2-3. The CDR3 consists of 13 residues. Germline CDR1 reads LNHNV; CDR2 reads YYDKDF (reference sequence).